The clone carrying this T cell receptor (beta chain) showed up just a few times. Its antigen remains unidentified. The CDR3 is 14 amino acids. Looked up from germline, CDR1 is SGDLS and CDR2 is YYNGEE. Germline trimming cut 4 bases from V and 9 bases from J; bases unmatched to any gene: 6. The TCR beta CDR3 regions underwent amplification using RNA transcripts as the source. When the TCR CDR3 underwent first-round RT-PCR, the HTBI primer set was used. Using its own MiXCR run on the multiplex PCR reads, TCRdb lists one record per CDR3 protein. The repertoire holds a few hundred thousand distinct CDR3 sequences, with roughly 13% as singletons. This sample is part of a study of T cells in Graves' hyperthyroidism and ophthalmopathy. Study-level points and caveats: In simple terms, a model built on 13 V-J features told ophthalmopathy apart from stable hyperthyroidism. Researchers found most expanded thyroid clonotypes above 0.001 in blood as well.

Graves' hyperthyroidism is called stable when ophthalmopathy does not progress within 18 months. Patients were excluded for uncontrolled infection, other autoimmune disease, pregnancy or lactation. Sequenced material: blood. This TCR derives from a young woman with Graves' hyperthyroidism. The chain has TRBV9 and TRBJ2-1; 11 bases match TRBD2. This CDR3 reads CASSSGTSGLEQFF. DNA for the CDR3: TGTGCCAGCAGCTCGGGGACTAGCGGCCTTGAGCAGTTCTTC.